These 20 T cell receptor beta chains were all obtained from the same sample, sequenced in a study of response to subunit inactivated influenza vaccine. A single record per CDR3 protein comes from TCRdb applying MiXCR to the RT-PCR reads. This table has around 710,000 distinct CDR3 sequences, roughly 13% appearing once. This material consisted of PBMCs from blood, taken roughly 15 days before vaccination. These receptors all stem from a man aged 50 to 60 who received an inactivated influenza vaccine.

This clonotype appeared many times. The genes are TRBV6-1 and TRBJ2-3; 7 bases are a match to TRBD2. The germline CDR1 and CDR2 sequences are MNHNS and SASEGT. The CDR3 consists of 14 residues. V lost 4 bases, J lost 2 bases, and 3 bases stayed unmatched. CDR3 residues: CASSARGVTDTQYF. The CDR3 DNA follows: TGTGCCAGCAGTGCCCGGGGGGTCACAGATACGCAGTATTTT.

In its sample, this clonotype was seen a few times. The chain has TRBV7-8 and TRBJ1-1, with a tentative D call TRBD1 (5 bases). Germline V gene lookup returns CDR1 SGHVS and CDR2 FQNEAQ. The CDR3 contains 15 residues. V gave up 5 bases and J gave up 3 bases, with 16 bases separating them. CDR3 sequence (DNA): TGTGCCAGCAGCCCTCCTCGAGCAGGGTACACTGAAGCTTTCTTT. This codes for CASSPPRAGYTEAFF.

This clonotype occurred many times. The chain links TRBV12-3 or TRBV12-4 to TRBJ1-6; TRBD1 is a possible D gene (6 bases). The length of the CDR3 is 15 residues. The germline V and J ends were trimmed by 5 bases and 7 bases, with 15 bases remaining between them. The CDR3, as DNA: TGTGCCAGCAGTGCCCACTCTGGACAGAATTCACCCCTCCACTTT. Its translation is CASSAHSGQNSPLHF.

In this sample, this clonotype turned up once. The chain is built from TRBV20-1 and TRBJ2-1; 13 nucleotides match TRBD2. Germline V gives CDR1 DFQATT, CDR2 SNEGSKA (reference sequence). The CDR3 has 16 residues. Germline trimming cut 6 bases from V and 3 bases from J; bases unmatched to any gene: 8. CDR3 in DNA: TGCAGTGCCCCGGGGACTAGCGGGACATTCTACAATGAGCAGTTCTTC. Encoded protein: CSAPGTSGTFYNEQFF.

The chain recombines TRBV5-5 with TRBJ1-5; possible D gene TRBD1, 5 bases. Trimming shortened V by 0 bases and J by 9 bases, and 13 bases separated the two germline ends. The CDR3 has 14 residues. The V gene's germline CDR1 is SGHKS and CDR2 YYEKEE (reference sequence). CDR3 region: CASSLGQGNWPQHF. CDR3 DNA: TGTGCCAGCAGCTTGGGCCAGGGAAACTGGCCCCAGCATTTT.

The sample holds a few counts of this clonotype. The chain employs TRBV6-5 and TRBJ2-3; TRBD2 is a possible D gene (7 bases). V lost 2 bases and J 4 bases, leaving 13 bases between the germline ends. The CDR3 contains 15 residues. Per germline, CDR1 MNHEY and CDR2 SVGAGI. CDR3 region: CASSYGGARADTQYF. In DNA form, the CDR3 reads TGTGCCAGCAGTTACGGGGGGGCTCGGGCAGATACGCAGTATTTT.

The CDR3 here is CASTGQSSQQFF. The DNA of the CDR3 is TGTGCCAGCACCGGGCAGTCTTCTCAGCAGTTCTTC. The chain is built from TRBV28 and TRBJ2-1; D not certain. V shed 7 bases and J shed 11 bases, with 15 bases lying between them. The CDR3 covers 12 residues. Germline CDR1 reads MDHEN; CDR2 reads SYDVKM.

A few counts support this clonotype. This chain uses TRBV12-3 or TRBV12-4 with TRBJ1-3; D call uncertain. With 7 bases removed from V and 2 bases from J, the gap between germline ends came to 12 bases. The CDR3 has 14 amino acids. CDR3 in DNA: TGTGCCAGCATAAGCCACGGGACTGGAAACACCATATATTTT. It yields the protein CASISHGTGNTIYF.

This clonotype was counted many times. In nucleotides, the CDR3 is TGCGCCAGCAGCCAGGGATCAGGGAAACGATCGAACACTGAAGCTTTCTTT. It encodes CASSQGSGKRSNTEAFF. This chain links TRBV4-1 with TRBJ1-1; D is possibly TRBD1 (5 bases). Germline V gene data show CDR1 as MGHRA and CDR2 as YSYEKL. Trimming removed 3 bases from V and 1 base from J, with 18 bases in between. This CDR3 region has 17 residues.

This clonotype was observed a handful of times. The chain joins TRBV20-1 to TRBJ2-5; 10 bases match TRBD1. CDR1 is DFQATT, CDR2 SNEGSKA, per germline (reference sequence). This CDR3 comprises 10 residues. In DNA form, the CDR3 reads TGCAGGACAGGGGGCGCTTCCCAGTACTTC. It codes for CRTGGASQYF.

CDR3 coding DNA: TGCAGTGCTAGCCCACCGGGACTAGCGGGATGGGTGCATTACAATGAGCAGTTCTTC. Encoded protein: CSASPPGLAGWVHYNEQFF. The chain combines TRBV20-1 with TRBJ2-1, with 13 nucleotides matching TRBD2. The V gene end was trimmed by 3 bases and the J gene end by 4 bases; junction bases not matched to a gene: 15. The CDR3 covers 19 residues. Germline assignment: CDR1 DFQATT and CDR2 SNEGSKA (reference sequence).

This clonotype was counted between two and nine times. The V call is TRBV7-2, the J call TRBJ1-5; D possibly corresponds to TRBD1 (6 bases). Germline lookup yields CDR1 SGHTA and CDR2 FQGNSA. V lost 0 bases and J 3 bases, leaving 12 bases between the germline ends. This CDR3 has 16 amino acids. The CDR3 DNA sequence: TGTGCCAGCAGCTTAGCATCCAGGGGCACCAATCAGCCCCAGCATTTT. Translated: CASSLASRGTNQPQHF.

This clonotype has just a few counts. The CDR3 sequence is CASSSTGGVGYTF. DNA for the CDR3: TGTGCCAGCAGCAGTACAGGGGGCGTCGGCTACACCTTC. The chain links TRBV11-3 to TRBJ1-2; 9 nucleotides line up with TRBD1. Germline values: CDR1 SGHNT, CDR2 YENEEA. This CDR3 contains 13 residues. J lost 8 bases, V lost 5 bases, and 6 bases had no gene match.

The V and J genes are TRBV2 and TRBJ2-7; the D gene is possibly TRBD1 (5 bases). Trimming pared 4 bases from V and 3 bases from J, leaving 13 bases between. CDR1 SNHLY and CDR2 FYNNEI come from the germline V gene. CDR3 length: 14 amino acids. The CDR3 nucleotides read TGTGCCAGCAGTGGTACAGGAAAGGGCTACGAGCAGTACTTC. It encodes CASSGTGKGYEQYF.

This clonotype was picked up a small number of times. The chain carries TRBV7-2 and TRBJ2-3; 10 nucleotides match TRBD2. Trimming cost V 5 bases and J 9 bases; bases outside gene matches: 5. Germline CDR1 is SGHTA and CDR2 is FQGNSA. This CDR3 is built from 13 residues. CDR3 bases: TGTGCCAGCAGCGAGCCGGGACTAGCGACGCAGTATTTT. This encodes CASSEPGLATQYF.

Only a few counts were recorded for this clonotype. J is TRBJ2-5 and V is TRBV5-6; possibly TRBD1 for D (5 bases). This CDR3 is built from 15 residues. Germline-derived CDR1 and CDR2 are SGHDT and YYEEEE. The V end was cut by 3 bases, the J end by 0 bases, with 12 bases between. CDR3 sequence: CASSWSVGDQETQYF. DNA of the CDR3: TGTGCCAGCAGCTGGAGTGTAGGGGACCAAGAGACCCAGTACTTC.

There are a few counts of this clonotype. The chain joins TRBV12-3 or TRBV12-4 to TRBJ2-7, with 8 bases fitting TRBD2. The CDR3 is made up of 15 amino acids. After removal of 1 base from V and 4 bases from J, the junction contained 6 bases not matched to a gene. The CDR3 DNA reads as TGTGCCAGCAGTTTAGGAGCGGGACTAGTGTACGAGCAGTACTTC. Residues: CASSLGAGLVYEQYF.

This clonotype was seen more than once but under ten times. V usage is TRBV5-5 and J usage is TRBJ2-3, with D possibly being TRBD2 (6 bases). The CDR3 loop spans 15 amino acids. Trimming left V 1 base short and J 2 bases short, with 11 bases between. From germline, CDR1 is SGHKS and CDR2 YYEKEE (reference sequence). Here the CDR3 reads CASSLRRGLTDTQYF. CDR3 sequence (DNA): TGTGCCAGCAGCTTGAGGCGGGGCCTCACAGATACGCAGTATTTT.

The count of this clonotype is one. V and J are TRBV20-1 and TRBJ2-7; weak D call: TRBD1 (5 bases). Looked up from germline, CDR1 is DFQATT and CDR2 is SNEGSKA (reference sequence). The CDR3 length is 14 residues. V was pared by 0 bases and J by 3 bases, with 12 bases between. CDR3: CSARDLVGVYEQYF. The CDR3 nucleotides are TGCAGTGCTAGAGATCTAGTAGGGGTCTACGAGCAGTACTTC.

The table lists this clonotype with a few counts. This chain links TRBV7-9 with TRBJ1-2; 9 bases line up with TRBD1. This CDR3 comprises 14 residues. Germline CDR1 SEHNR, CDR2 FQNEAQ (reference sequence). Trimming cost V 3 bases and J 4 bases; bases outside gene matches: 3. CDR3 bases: TGTGCCAGCAGCTTGGTGACAGGGGGCTATGGCTACACCTTC. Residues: CASSLVTGGYGYTF.